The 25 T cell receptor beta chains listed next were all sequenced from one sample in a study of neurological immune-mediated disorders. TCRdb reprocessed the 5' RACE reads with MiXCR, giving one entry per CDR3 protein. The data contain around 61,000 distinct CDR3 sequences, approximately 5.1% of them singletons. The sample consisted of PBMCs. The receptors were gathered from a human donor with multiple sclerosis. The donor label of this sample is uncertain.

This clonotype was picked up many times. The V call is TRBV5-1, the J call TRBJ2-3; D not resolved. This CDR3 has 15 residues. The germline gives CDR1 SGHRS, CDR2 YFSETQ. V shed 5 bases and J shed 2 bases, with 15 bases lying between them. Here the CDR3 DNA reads TGCGCCAGCAGTTCCGTCGGCCCCGACACAGATACGCAGTATTTT. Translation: CASSSVGPDTDTQYF.

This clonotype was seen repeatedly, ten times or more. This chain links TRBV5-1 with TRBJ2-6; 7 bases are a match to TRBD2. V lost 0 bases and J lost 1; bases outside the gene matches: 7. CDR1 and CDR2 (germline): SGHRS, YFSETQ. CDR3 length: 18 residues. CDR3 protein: CASSLGGGTPSGANVLTF. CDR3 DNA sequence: TGCGCCAGCAGCTTGGGGGGGGGGACCCCATCTGGGGCCAACGTCCTGACTTTC. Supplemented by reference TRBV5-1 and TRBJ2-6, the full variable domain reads KAGVTQTPRYLIKTRGQQVTLSCSPISGHRSVSWYQQTPGQGLQFLFEYFSETQRNKGNFPGRFSGRQFSNSRSEMNVSTLELGDSALYLCASSLGGGTPSGANVLTFGAGSRLTVL.

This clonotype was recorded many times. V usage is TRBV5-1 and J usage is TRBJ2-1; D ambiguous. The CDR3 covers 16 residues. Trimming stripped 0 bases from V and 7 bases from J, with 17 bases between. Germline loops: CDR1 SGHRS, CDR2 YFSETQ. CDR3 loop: CASSLDLSLGWNEQFF. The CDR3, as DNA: TGCGCCAGCAGCTTGGATCTTTCTCTGGGTTGGAATGAGCAGTTCTTC.

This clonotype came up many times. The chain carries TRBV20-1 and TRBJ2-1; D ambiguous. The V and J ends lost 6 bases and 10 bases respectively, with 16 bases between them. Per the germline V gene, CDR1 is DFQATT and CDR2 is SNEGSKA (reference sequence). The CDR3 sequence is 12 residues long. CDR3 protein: CSAPQQSKEQFF. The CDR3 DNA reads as TGCAGTGCCCCCCAACAGAGCAAGGAGCAGTTCTTC.

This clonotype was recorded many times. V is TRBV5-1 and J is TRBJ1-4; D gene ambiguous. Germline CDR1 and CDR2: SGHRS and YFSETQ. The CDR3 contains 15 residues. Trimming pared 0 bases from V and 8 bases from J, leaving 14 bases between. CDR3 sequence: CASSLAGPGSEKLFF. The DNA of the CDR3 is TGCGCCAGCAGCTTGGCGGGTCCGGGGAGCGAAAAACTGTTTTTT.

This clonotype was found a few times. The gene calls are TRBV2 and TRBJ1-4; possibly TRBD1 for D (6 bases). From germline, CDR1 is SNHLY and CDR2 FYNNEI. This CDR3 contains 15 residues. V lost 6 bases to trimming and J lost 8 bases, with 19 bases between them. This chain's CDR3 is CASRDDAGGWEKLFF. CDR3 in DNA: TGTGCCAGCAGAGATGATGCGGGGGGCTGGGAAAAACTGTTTTTT.

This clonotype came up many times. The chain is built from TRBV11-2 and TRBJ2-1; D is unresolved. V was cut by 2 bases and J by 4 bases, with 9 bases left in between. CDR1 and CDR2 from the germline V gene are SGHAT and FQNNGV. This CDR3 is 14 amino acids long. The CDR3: CASSLLDLYNEQFF. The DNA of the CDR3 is TGTGCCAGCAGCTTACTAGACCTATACAATGAGCAGTTCTTC.

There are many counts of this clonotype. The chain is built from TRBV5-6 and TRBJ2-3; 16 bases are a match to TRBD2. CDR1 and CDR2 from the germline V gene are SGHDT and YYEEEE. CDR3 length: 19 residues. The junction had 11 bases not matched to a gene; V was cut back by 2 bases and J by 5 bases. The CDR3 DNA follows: TGTGCCAGCAGCTTACCGGGACTAGCGGGGGGGCTGCTCCAAGATACGCAGTATTTT. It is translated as CASSLPGLAGGLLQDTQYF.

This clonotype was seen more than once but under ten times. The CDR3 loop is CSARLMAGGPPDTQYF. DNA of the CDR3: TGCAGTGCTAGACTAATGGCGGGGGGGCCCCCAGATACGCAGTATTTT. The V call is TRBV20-1, the J call TRBJ2-3; 9 bases match TRBD2. In germline, CDR1 is DFQATT, CDR2 SNEGSKA (reference sequence). This CDR3 spans 16 amino acids. V lost 2 bases, J lost 4 bases, and 10 bases stayed unmatched.

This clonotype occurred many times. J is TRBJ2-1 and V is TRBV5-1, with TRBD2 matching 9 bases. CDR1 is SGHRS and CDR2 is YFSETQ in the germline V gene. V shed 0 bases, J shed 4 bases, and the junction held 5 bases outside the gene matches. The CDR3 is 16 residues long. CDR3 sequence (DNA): TGCGCCAGCAGCTTGGGTCTAGCGGGGATTTACAATGAGCAGTTCTTC. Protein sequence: CASSLGLAGIYNEQFF.

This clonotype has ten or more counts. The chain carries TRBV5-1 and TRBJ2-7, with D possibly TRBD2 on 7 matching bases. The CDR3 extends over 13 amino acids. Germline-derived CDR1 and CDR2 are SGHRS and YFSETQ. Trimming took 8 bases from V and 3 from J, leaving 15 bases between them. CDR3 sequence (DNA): TGCGCCAGTAAGGGGGGGCTAAACTACGAGCAGTACTTC. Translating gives CASKGGLNYEQYF.

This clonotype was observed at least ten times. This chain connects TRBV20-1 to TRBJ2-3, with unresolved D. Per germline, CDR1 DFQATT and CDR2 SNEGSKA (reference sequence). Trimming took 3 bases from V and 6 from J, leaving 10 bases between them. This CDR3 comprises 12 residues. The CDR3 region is CSARRPFDTQYF. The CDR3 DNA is TGCAGTGCTAGGCGGCCTTTTGATACGCAGTATTTT.

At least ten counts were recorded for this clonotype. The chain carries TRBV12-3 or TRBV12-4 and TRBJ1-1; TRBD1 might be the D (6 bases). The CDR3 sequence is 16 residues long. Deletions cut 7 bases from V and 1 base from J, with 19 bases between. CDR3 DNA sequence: TGTGCCAGCACTCTCCTCGTTTTGGGGGCGAACACTGAAGCTTTCTTT. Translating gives CASTLLVLGANTEAFF.

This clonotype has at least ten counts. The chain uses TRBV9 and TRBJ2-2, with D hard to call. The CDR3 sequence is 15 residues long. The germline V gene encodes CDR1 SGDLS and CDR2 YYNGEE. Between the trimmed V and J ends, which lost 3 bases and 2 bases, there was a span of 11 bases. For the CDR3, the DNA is TGTGCCAGCAGCGCCCCCCAAGGAAACACCGGGGAGCTGTTTTTT. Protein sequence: CASSAPQGNTGELFF.

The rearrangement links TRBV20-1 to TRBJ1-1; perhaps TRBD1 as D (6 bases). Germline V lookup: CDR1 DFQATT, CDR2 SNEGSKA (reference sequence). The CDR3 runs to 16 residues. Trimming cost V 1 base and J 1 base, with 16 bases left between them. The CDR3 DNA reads TGCAGTGCTAGAGGTCGGGGGGGGCAACGGAACACTGAAGCTTTCTTT. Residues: CSARGRGGQRNTEAFF.

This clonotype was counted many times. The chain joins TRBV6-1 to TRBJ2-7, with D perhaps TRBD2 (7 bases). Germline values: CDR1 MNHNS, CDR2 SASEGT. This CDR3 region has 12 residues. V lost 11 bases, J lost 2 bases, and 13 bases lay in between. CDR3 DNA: TGTGCCGCAGGGAGGGGGGCCTACGAGCAGTACTTC. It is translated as CAAGRGAYEQYF.

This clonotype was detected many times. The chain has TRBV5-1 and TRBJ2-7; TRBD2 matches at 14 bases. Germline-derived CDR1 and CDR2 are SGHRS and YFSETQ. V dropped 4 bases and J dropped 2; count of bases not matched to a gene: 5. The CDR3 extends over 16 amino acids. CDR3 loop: CASSRTSGGQPYEQYF. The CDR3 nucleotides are TGCGCCAGCAGCCGGACTAGCGGGGGGCAACCCTACGAGCAGTACTTC.

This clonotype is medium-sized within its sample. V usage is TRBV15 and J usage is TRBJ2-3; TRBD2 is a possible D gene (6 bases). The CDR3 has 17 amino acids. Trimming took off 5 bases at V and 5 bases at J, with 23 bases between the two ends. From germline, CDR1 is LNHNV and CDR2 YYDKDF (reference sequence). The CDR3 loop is CATSSQDTGFSGDTQYF. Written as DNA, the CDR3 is TGTGCCACCAGCTCACAGGACACAGGTTTTAGCGGAGATACGCAGTATTTT.

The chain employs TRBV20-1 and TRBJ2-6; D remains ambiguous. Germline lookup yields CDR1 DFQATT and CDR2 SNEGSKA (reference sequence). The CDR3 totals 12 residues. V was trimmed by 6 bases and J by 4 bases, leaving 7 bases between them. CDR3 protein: CSAGTGANVLTF. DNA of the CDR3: TGCAGTGCCGGAACCGGGGCCAACGTCCTGACTTTC.

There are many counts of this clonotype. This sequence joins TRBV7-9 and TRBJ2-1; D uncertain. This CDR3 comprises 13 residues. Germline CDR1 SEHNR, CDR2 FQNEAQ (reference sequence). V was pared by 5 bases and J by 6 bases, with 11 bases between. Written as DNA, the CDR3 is TGTGCCAGCAGCCTTTTGGAGAGCAATGAGCAGTTCTTC. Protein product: CASSLLESNEQFF.

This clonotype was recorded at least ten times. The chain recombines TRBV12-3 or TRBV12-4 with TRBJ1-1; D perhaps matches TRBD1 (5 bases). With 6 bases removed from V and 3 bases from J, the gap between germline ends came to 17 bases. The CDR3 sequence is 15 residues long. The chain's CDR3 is CASRRRGRADTEAFF. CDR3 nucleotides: TGTGCCAGCAGGAGAAGAGGCAGGGCTGACACTGAAGCTTTCTTT.

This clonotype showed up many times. CDR3 sequence: CASREERSFDEKLFF. The CDR3 bases are TGTGCCAGTCGAGAGGAGAGATCATTCGATGAAAAACTGTTTTTT. V gene TRBV5-6 combines with J gene TRBJ1-4, with D unclear. Trimming stripped 8 bases from V and 6 bases from J, with 20 bases between. From germline, CDR1 is SGHDT and CDR2 YYEEEE. The CDR3 totals 15 residues.

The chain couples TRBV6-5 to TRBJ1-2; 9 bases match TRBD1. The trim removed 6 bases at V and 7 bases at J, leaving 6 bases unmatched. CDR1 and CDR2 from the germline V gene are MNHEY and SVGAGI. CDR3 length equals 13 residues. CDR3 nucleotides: TGTGCCAGCAGAACAACAGGGGGCGGTGGCTACACCTTC. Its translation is CASRTTGGGGYTF.

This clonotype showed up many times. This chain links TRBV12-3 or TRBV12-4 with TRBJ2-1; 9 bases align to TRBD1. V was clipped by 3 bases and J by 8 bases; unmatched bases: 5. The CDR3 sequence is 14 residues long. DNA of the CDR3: TGTGCCAGCAGTTTCCTACAGGGGGCTTATGAGCAGTTCTTC. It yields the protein CASSFLQGAYEQFF.

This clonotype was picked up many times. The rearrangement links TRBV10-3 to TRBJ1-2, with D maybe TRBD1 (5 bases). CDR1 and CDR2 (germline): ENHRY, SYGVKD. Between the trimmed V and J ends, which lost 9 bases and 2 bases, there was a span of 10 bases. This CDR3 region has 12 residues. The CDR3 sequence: CAISDRNYGYTF. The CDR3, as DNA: TGTGCCATTTCTGACAGAAACTATGGCTACACCTTC.